These 6 T cell receptor beta chains share one sample of origin, sequenced in a study of low-dose radiotherapy and immunotherapy resistance in tumors. As to time point: before trial treatment. TRAV and TRBV primers primed cDNA for both TCRalpha and TCRbeta. The PCR that amplified TCRs ran for about 18 cycles, relying on a constant-region primer and a V-primer adapter. One entry per CDR3 protein, called by TCRdb with MiXCR from the reads. The table includes tens of thousands of distinct CDR3 sequences, around 30% detected once. Source: PBMCs, taken before treatment. These receptors were obtained from a female donor with ovarian cancer.

At least ten counts were recorded for this clonotype. J is TRBJ1-2 and V is TRBV6-2 or TRBV6-3; D uncertain. V lost 7 bases and J lost 0, with 15 bases in between. CDR3 size: 15 residues. Per germline, CDR1 MNHEY and CDR2 SVGEGT. The CDR3 DNA reads TGTGCCAGCACCCGCTCCGTCGCAGCTAACTATGGCTACACCTTC. The encoded protein is CASTRSVAANYGYTF.

The sample holds many counts of this clonotype. The chain uses TRBV5-1 and TRBJ1-6, with 10 bases matching TRBD1. V shed 0 bases, J shed 12 bases, and the junction held 6 bases outside the gene matches. There are 15 residues in the CDR3. Germline CDR1 is SGHRS and CDR2 is YFSETQ. CDR3 residues: CASSLAGQGGKPLHF. As DNA, the CDR3 is TGCGCCAGCAGCTTGGCCGGACAGGGGGGTAAACCCCTCCACTTT.

This clonotype was recorded many times. This sequence joins TRBV4-1 and TRBJ1-5; 7 nucleotides match TRBD1. The CDR3 contains 14 residues. Germline V gives CDR1 MGHRA, CDR2 YSYEKL. The J segment lost 5 bases and the V segment lost 2 bases, leaving 3 bases of the junction unmatched. CDR3 in DNA: TGCGCCAGCAGCCAAAGACAGGGTGATCAGCCCCAGCATTTT. Protein: CASSQRQGDQPQHF.

This chain links TRBV27 with TRBJ2-6; 12 bases agree with TRBD1. The CDR3 length is 19 residues. Germline loops: CDR1 MNHEY, CDR2 SMNVEV (reference sequence). J was trimmed by 3 bases and V by 5 bases; bases with no gene match: 11. CDR3 DNA: TGTGCCAGCAGTCGGTTAATGGGACAGGGGGCTGGTGGGGCCAACGTCCTGACTTTC. This encodes CASSRLMGQGAGGANVLTF.

The chain uses TRBV19 and TRBJ1-1; no clear D. Germline V gene data show CDR1 as LNHDA and CDR2 as SQIVND (reference sequence). This CDR3 is built from 13 residues. V was clipped by 5 bases and J by 0 bases, with 7 bases between them. Written as DNA, the CDR3 is TGTGCCAGTAGTGCGTCCCTGAACACTGAAGCTTTCTTT. It yields the protein CASSASLNTEAFF.

DNA for the CDR3: TGTGCCAGCAGCGCACTAGCGGGCGGCGCGGGGGAGCAGTACTTC. Residues: CASSALAGGAGEQYF. This sequence joins TRBV6-2 or TRBV6-3 and TRBJ2-7; TRBD2 aligns across 9 bases. V lost 6 bases, J lost 7 bases, and 13 bases stayed unmatched. Germline CDR1 MNHEY, CDR2 SVGEGT. This CDR3 region has 15 residues.